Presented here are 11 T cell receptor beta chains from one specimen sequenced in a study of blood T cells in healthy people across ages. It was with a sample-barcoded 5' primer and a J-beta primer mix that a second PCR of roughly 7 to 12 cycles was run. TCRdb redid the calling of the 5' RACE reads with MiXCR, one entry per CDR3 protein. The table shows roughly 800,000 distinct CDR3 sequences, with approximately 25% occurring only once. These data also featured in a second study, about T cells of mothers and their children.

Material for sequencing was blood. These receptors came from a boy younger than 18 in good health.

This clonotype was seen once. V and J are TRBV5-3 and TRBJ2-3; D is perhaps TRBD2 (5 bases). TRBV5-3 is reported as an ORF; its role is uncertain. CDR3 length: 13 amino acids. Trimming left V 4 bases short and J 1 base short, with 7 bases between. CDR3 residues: CARSGRGTDTQYF. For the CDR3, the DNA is TGTGCCAGAAGCGGGCGGGGCACAGATACGCAGTATTTT.

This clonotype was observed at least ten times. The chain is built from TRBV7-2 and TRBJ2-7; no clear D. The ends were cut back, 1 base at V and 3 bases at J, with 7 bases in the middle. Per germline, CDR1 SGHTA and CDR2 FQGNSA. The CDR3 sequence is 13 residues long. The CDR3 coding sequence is TGTGCCAGCAGCTTAGGGCCCGACTACGAGCAGTACTTC. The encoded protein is CASSLGPDYEQYF.

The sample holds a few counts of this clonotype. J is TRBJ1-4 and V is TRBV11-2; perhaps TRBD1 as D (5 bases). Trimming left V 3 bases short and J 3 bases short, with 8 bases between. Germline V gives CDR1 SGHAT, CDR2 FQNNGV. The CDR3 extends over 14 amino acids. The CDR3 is CASSFRVSNEKLFF. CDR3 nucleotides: TGTGCCAGCAGCTTCAGGGTGTCTAATGAAAAACTGTTTTTT.

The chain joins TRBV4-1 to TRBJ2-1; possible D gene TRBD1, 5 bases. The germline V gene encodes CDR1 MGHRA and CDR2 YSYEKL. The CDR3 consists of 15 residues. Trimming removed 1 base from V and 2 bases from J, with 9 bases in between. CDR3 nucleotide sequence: TGCGCCAGCAGCCAAGTTCCAGGGACCTACAATGAGCAGTTCTTC. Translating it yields CASSQVPGTYNEQFF.

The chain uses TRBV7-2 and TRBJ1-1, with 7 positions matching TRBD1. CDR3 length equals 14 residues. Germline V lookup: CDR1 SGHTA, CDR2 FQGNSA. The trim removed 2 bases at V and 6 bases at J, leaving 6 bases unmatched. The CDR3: CASSLYRGTAEAFF. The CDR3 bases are TGTGCCAGCAGCTTATACAGGGGTACGGCTGAAGCTTTCTTT.

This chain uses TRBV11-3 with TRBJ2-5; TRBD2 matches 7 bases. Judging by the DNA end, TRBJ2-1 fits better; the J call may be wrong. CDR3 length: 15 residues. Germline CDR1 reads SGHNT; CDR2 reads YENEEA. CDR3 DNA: TGTGCCAGCAGCTTAGCCCGGGGGGTACACAATGAGCAGTTCTTC. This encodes CASSLARGVHNEQFF.

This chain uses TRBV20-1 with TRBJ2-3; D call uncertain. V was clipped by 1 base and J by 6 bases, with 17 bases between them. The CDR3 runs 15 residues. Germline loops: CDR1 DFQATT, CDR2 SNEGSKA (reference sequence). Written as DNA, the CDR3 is TGCAGTGCTAGAGGGGTAGGAGACCTCTGGGATACGCAGTATTTT. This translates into CSARGVGDLWDTQYF.

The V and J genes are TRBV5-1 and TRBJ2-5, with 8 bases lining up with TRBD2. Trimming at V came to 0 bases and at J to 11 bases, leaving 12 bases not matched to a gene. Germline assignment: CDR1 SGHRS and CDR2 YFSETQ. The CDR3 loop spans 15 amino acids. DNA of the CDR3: TGCGCCAGCAGCTTGGTCAGCGGGGGCCCCTACAAGCAGTACTTC. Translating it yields CASSLVSGGPYKQYF.

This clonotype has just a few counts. CDR3: CASSLPGREYEQYF. The CDR3 coding sequence is TGTGCCAGCAGCTTACCGGGACGTGAGTACGAGCAGTACTTC. The J gene is TRBJ2-7, the V gene TRBV13, with D perhaps assigned TRBD1 or TRBD2 (5 bases each). V lost 2 bases and J lost 4, with 12 bases in between. Germline-derived CDR1 and CDR2 are PRHDT and FYEKMQ (reference sequence). The CDR3 sequence is 14 residues long.

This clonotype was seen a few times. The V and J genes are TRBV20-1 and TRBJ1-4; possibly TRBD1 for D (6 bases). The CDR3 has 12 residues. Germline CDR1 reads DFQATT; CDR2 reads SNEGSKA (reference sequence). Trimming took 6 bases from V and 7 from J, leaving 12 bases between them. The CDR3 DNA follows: TGCAGTGCGACGGGACAAACTGAAAAACTGTTTTTT. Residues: CSATGQTEKLFF.

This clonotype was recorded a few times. CDR3 loop: CASSLRQVHYEQYF. CDR3 DNA: TGTGCCAGCAGCTTGAGACAGGTACACTACGAGCAGTACTTC. The chain joins TRBV7-9 to TRBJ2-5; D may be TRBD1 (6 bases). The closer fit of TRBJ2-7 to the DNA end suggests the J call may be wrong. This CDR3 region has 14 residues. Germline V gene lookup returns CDR1 SEHNR and CDR2 FQNEAQ (reference sequence).